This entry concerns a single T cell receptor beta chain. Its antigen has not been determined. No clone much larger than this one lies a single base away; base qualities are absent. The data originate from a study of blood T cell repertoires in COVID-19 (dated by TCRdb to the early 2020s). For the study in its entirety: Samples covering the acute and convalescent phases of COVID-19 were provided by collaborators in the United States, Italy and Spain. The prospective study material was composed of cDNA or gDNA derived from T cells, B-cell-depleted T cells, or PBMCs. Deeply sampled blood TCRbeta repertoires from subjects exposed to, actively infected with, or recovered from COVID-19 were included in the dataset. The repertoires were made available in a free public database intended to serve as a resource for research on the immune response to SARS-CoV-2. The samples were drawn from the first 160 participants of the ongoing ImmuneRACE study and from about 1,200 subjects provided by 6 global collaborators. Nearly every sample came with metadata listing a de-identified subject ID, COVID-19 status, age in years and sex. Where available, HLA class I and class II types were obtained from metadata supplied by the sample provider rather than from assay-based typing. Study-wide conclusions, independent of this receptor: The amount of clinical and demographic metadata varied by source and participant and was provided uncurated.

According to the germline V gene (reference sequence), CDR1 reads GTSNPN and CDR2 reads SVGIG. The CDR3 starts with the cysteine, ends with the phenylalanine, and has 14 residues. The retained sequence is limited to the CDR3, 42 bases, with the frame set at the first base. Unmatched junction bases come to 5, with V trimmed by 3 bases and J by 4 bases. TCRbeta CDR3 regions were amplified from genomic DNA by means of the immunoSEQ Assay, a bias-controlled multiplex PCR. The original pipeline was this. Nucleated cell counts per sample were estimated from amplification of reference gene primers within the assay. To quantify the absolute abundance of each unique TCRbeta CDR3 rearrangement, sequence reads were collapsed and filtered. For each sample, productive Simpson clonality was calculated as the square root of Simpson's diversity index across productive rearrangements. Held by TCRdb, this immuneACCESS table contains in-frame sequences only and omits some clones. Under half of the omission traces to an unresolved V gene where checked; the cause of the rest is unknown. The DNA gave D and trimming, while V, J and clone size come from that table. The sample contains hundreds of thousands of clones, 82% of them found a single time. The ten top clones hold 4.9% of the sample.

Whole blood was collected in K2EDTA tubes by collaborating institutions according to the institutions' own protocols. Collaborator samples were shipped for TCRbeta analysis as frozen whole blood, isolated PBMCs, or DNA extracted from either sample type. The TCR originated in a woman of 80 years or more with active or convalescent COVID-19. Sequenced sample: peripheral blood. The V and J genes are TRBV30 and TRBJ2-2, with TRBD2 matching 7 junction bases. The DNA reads TGTGCCTGGAGCGGACTAGAGATCACCGGGGAGCTGTTTTTT. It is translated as CAWSGLEITGELFF.